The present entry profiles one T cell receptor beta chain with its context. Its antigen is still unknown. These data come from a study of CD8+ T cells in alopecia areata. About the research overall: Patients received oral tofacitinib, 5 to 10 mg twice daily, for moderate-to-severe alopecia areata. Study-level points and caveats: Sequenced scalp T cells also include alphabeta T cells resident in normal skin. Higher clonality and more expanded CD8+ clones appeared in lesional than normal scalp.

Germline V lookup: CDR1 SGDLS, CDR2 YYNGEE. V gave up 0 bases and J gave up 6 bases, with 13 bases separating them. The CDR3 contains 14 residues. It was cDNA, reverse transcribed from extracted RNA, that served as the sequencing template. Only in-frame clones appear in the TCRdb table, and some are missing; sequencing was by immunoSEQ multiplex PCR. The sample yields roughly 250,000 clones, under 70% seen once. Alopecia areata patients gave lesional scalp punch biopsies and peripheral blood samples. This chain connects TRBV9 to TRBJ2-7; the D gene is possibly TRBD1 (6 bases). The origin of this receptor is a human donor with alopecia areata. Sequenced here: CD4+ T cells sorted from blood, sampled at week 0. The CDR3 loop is CASSVVGRGSEQYF. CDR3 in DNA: TGTGCCAGCAGCGTAGTAGGCAGGGGTTCCGAGCAGTACTTC.